Described below is a single TCR beta chain sequence and its context. Its specificity is not known. CDR3 length equals 15 residues. V shed 4 bases, J shed 5 bases, and the junction held 10 bases outside the gene matches. Germline V gives CDR1 MGHRA, CDR2 YSYEKL. This entry is derived from a study of cytomegalovirus exposure and HLA in healthy donors. The PCR was carried out with 60 Vbeta primers and 13 Jbeta primers. Produced via immunoSEQ multiplex PCR; TCRdb's table is partial and in-frame only. The data show 110,000 to 150,000 clones, 65% to 85% seen once. General study points: A link between a missense DCLRE1C variant and TCR beta V- and J-gene trimming emerged from a later analysis.

The TCR comes from a male donor in good health and CMV-seronegative. Specimen: PBMCs. The rearrangement links TRBV4-1 to TRBJ2-7; TRBD2 agrees at 8 bases. In nucleotides, the CDR3 is TGCGCCAGCAGCCCCGATAGCGGGGCGGCCCACGAGCAGTACTTC. It is translated as CASSPDSGAAHEQYF.